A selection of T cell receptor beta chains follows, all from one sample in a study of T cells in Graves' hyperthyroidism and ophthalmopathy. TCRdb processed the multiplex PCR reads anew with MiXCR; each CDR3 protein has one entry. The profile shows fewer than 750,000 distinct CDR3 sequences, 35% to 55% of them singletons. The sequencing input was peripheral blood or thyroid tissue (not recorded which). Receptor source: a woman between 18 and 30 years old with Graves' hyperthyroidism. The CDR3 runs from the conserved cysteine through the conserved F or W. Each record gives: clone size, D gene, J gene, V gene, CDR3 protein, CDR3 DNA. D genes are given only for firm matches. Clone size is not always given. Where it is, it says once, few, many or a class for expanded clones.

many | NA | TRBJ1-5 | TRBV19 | CASSAQHTGLNQPQHF | TGTGCCAGTAGTGCCCAACACACAGGTCTCAATCAGCCCCAGCATTTT
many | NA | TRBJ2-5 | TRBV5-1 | CASSPMRTVQETQYF | TGCGCCAGCAGCCCCATGCGGACAGTCCAAGAGACCCAGTACTTC
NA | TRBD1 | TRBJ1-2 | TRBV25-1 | CASSEVGRQGDGYTF | TGTGCCAGCAGTGAAGTGGGGCGACAGGGGGATGGCTACACCTTC
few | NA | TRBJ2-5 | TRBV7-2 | CASSQDEYQETQYF | TGTGCCAGCAGCCAAGATGAGTACCAAGAGACCCAGTACTTC
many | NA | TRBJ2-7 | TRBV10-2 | CASSENEQYF | TGCGCCAGCAGTGAAAACGAGCAGTACTTC
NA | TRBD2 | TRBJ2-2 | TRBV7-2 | CASSPTSGTGELFF | TGTGCCAGCAGCCCAACTAGCGGGACCGGGGAGCTGTTTTTT
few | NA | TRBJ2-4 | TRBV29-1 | CSVRTDENIQYF | TGCAGCGTAAGGACAGATGAAAACATTCAGTACTTC
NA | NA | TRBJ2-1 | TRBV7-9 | CGSGTFYEQFF | TGTGGGTCGGGAACTTTCTACGAGCAGTTCTTC
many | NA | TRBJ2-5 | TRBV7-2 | CASSLGWPEQTQYF | TGTGCCAGCAGCTTAGGATGGCCTGAGCAGACCCAGTACTTC
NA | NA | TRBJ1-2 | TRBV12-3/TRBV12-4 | CASSHYEAPSGNTF | TGTGCCAGCAGTCACTATGAGGCGCCCTCTGGAAACACCTTC
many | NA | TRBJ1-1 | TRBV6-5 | CASSWGWNTEAFF | TGTGCCAGCAGTTGGGGGTGGAACACTGAAGCTTTCTTT
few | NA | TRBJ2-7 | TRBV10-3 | CAISELTHYEQYF | TGTGCCATCAGTGAGCTTACCCATTACGAGCAGTACTTC
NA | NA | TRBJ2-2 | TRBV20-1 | CSARGGRGTAGWELFF | TGCAGTGCTAGAGGGGGACGGGGTACTGCCGGATGGGAGCTGTTTTTT
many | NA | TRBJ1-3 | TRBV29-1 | CSVARGWGNTIYF | TGCAGCGTTGCTCGAGGGTGGGGAAACACCATATATTTT
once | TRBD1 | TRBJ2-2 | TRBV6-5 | CASSYSPGQRETGELFF | TGTGCCAGCAGTTACTCACCGGGACAGAGGGAGACCGGGGAGCTGTTTTTT
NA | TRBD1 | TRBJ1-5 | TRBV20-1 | CSARRDSSNQPQHF | TGCAGTGCTAGGCGGGACAGTAGCAATCAGCCCCAGCATTTT
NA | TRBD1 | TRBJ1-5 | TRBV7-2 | CASSLDTGGSSEALGLDQPQHF | TGTGCCAGCAGCTTAGATACAGGGGGCAGCAGTGAAGCCTTGGGGCTCGATCAGCCCCAGCATTTT
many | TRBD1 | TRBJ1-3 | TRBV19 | CASSEDRAGNTIYF | TGTGCCAGTAGTGAGGACAGGGCTGGAAACACCATATATTTT
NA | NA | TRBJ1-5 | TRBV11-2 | CASSQEAHGTSFLPQHF | TGTGCCAGCAGCCAAGAAGCCCACGGGACGTCTTTCTTGCCCCAGCATTTT
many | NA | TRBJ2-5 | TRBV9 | CASSPRIRETQYF | TGTGCCAGCAGCCCCCGTATCCGGGAGACCCAGTACTTC
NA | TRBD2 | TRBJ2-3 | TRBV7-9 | CASSPGRVERTDTQYF | TGTGCCAGCAGCCCAGGGAGGGTCGAGCGCACAGATACGCAGTATTTT
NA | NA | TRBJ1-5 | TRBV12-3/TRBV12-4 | CASSSRQGQPQHF | TGTGCCAGCAGTTCCAGGCAGGGTCAGCCCCAGCATTTT
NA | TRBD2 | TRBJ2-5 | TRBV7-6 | CASSYGRRETQYF | TGTGCCAGCAGCTACGGGAGGAGAGAGACCCAGTACTTC
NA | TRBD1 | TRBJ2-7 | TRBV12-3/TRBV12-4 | CASSRGTGNDEYF | TGTGCCAGCAGCCGAGGGACAGGGAATGATGAGTACTTC
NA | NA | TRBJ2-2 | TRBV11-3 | CASSFLKGVPGSCFF | NA
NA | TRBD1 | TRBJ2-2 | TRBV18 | CASSQDRADTGELFF | TGTGCCAGCTCACAGGACAGGGCGGACACCGGGGAGCTGTTTTTT
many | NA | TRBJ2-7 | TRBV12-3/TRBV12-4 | CASSLPLRTGKFYEQYF | TGTGCCAGCAGTTTACCCCTTCGCACCGGGAAGTTCTACGAGCAGTACTTC
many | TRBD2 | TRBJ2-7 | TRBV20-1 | CSANPLSGSSYEQYF | TGCAGTGCTAACCCGCTCAGCGGGAGTTCCTACGAGCAGTACTTC